A selection of T cell receptor beta chains follows, all from one sample in a study of blood T cells in healthy people across ages. TCRdb used MiXCR to reprocess the 5' RACE reads, holding one entry per CDR3 protein. The sample yields about 930,000 distinct CDR3 sequences, 25% to 35% seen once. These data are also associated with another study on T cells of mothers and their children.

What was sequenced was blood. The source of these receptors is a woman aged 40 to 50 in good health. CDR3s include the opening cysteine and the closing phenylalanine or tryptophan. Each record gives: J gene, D gene, clone size, V gene, CDR3 DNA, CDR3 protein. The D gene is left open where the match is weak. Only part of the rows carry a size: once, few, many, or a class if the clone is expanded.

TRBJ2-7 NA few TRBV20-1 TGCAGTGCTAGAGACCCGCCGGGACACTCGTACTTC CSARDPPGHSYF
TRBJ2-3 NA few TRBV3-1 TGTGCCAGCAGCCAAGTAGGCACAGCCACAGATACGCAGTATTTT CASSQVGTATDTQYF
TRBJ1-2 NA many TRBV5-1 TGCGCCAGCAGCTTGGACGCCAACAGTCGCGATGGCTACACCTTC CASSLDANSRDGYTF
TRBJ1-5 NA NA TRBV28 TGTGCCAGCAGTTCTGGAACAGGGACCCAGCCCCAGCATTTT CASSSGTGTQPQHF
TRBJ2-5 NA many TRBV11-2 TGTGCCAGCAGCCTCCCAAGGGGAGAGACCCAGTACTTC CASSLPRGETQYF
TRBJ1-1 TRBD1 few TRBV27 TGTGCCAGCAGTTTAAGAGGGGGCAGCTTCATGAACACTGAAGCTTTCTTT CASSLRGGSFMNTEAFF
TRBJ1-1 NA NA TRBV6-2/TRBV6-3 TGTGCCAGCAGTTACCGGGGAGAGATCACTGAAGCTTTCTTT CASSYRGEITEAFF
TRBJ2-7 NA many TRBV20-1 TGCAGTGCTATAGGGGGGGCCGAGCAGTACTTC CSAIGGAEQYF
TRBJ2-7 NA many TRBV12-3/TRBV12-4 TGTGCCAGCAGTTTAGGAAGTTTATCCTACGAGCAGTACTTC CASSLGSLSYEQYF
TRBJ2-1 NA NA TRBV28 TGTGCCAGCACTGGGGGACGGTACTACAATGAGCAGTTCTTC CASTGGRYYNEQFF
TRBJ2-1 TRBD1 few TRBV29-1 TGCAGCGGGAGGACAGGAAACCACAATGAGCAGTTCTTC CSGRTGNHNEQFF
TRBJ2-6 NA few TRBV25-1 TGTGCCAGCAGTGGACGCGGAGAGGCCAACGTCCTGACTTTC CASSGRGEANVLTF
TRBJ1-1 NA few TRBV4-1 TGCGCCAGCAGCCCAGGGGAAAACACTGAAGCTTTCTTT CASSPGENTEAFF
TRBJ2-6 NA NA TRBV4-1 TGCGCCAGCAGCCCACCGACTGGGGCCAACGTCCTGACTTTC CASSPPTGANVLTF
TRBJ2-7 TRBD1 many TRBV5-1 TGTGCCAGCAGCTCTACAGGGGGCGTATACGAGCAGTACTTC CASSSTGGVYEQYF
TRBJ1-1 NA few TRBV6-1 TGTGCCAGCAGTGACGGGAAAGGACGATCTGAAGCTTTCTTT CASSDGKGRSEAFF
TRBJ2-7 TRBD2 many TRBV18 TGTGCCAGCAGCCCGGGACTAGCGGGGGCATACGAGCAGTACTTC CASSPGLAGAYEQYF
TRBJ1-4 NA NA TRBV25-1 TGTGCCAGCAGTGAAGGGTGGGAAAAACTGTTTTTT CASSEGWEKLFF
TRBJ2-7 NA NA TRBV28 TGTGCCAGCAGTCTTGACACGTGGCAGAACTACGAGCAGTACTTC CASSLDTWQNYEQYF
TRBJ1-1 TRBD1 few TRBV7-9 TGTGCCAGCAGCCAGACACAGGGGGTTGGCACTGAAGCTTTCTTT CASSQTQGVGTEAFF
TRBJ2-7 TRBD2 NA TRBV20-1 TGCAGTGCTAGAGCCCTTGATCGGCTAGCGGGGACCTACGAGCAGTACTTC CSARALDRLAGTYEQYF
TRBJ2-7 NA few TRBV9 TGTGCCAGCAGCGTAGATTGGGGGTACGAGCAGTACTTC CASSVDWGYEQYF
TRBJ2-5 TRBD2 few TRBV7-2 TGTGCCGGCAGCTTAGGACTAGCGGGGGGCGGGGAGACCCAGTACTTC CAGSLGLAGGGETQYF
TRBJ1-5 TRBD1 few TRBV3-1 TGTGCCAGCAGCCAAGGTCTCGCAAGCAGGGGGAATCAGCCCCAGCATTTT CASSQGLASRGNQPQHF
TRBJ2-1 TRBD1 NA TRBV10-3 TGTGCCATCAGTGGACAGGGAAAAAATGAGCAGTTCTTC CAISGQGKNEQFF
TRBJ2-7 NA NA TRBV4-1 TGCGCCAGCAGCCAAGATCTAGAAGGAACCTACGAGCAGTACTTC CASSQDLEGTYEQYF
TRBJ2-1 NA NA TRBV5-1 TGCGCCAGCAGCCTGTTGGTCCGGACGGCAAGCTCCTGCAATGAGCAGTTCTTC CASSLLVRTASSCNEQFF
TRBJ1-4 NA few TRBV6-1 TGTGCCGGGGCGGGCAACTATAATGAAAAACTGTTTTTT CAGAGNYNEKLFF
TRBJ1-1 TRBD1 NA TRBV5-1 TGCGCCAGCAGCTTAAAGGACAGGGCAAACACTGAAGCTTTCTTT CASSLKDRANTEAFF
TRBJ1-1 NA NA TRBV2 TGTGCCAGCACCGCCATCCCGAACACTGAAGCTTTCTTT CASTAIPNTEAFF
TRBJ1-5 NA NA TRBV4-2 TGTGCCAGCAGCCAAGATGGAAGGGTAGATAGCAATCAGCCCCAGCATTTT CASSQDGRVDSNQPQHF
TRBJ2-4 NA many TRBV5-5 TGTGCCAGCAGCTTGGCGACAGGACAGACGGTTCAGTACTTC CASSLATGQTVQYF
TRBJ2-6 TRBD1 NA TRBV12-5 TGTGCTATCTCCTTCCCCGCCCGGACAGGGGGCATCGAAGCTGGGGCCAACGTCCTGACTTTC CAISFPARTGGIEAGANVLTF
TRBJ2-7 TRBD1 many TRBV18 TGTGCCAGCTCCCCAGCCTCCGACAGGGGCGAGCAGTACTTC CASSPASDRGEQYF
TRBJ2-4 NA NA TRBV6-5 TGTGCCAGCAGTTACTCCCGCACGAACATTCAGTACTTC CASSYSRTNIQYF
TRBJ1-1 NA few TRBV7-8 TGTGCCAGCAGCCCCCGCCAGGGTCAAGCTTTCTTT CASSPRQGQAFF
TRBJ2-1 TRBD2 NA TRBV5-1 TGCGCCAGCAGCTTGGAGACCCGGGGAGGGAATGAGCAGTTCTTC CASSLETRGGNEQFF
TRBJ1-1 NA NA TRBV12-3/TRBV12-4 TGTGCCAGCAGTGAAGAGTCCGGAAACATGAACACTGAAGCTTTCTTT CASSEESGNMNTEAFF
TRBJ1-1 NA NA TRBV29-1 TGCAGCGTTCAGAGGGATACGAACACTGAAGCTTTCTTT CSVQRDTNTEAFF
TRBJ2-7 TRBD1 many TRBV5-1 TGCGCCAGCAGCTTGGCTTACGGCGGGGACAGGGGCTACGAGCAGTACTTC CASSLAYGGDRGYEQYF
TRBJ1-2 NA few TRBV30 TGTGCCTGGAGTGTAGGGGGGGGTGGCTACACCTTC CAWSVGGGGYTF
TRBJ1-2 NA NA TRBV7-2 TGTGCCGGCAGCTCGTGGACCGGCCGGAGCTATGGCTACACCTTC CAGSSWTGRSYGYTF
TRBJ2-2 NA NA TRBV4-3 TGCGCCAGCAGCTTAGACAGCACGAACACCGGGGAGCTGTTTTTT CASSLDSTNTGELFF
TRBJ2-7 NA NA TRBV6-6 TGTGCCAGCAGTTACCCTAGGGACGGGGCCTACGAGCAGTACTTC CASSYPRDGAYEQYF
TRBJ2-4 NA NA TRBV7-9 TGTGCCAGCAGCTTAGCGCGAGAAGGGCCGGCCAAAAACATTCAGTACTTC CASSLAREGPAKNIQYF
TRBJ2-7 NA few TRBV28 TGTGCCAGCAGCCCCCCTCCCCACTACGAGCAGTACTTC CASSPPPHYEQYF
TRBJ2-3 NA NA TRBV12-3/TRBV12-4 TGTGCCAGCCGGGTAACACCAGATGCGCAGTATTTT CASRVTPDAQYF
TRBJ2-7 NA many TRBV14 TGTGCCAGCAGCCATGCAGGGGGGTACGAGCAGTACTTC CASSHAGGYEQYF